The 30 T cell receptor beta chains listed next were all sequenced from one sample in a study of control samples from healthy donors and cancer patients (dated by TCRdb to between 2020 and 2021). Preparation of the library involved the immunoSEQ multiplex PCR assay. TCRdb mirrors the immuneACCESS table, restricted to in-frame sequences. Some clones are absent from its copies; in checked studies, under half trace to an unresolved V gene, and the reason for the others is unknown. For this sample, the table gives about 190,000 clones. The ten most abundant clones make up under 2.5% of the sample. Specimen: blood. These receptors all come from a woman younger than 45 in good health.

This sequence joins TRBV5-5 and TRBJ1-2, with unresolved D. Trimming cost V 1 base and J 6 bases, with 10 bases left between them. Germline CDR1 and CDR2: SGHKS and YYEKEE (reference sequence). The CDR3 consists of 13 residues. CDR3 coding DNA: TGTGCCAGCAGCTTGTGGCCCGAGCATGGCTACACCTTC. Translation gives CASSLWPEHGYTF. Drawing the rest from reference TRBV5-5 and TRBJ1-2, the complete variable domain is DAGVTQSPTHLIKTRGQQVTLRCSPISGHKSVSWYQQVLGQGPQFIFQYYEKEERGRGNFPDRFSARQFPNYSSELNVNALLLGDSALYLCASSLWPEHGYTFGSGTRLTVV.

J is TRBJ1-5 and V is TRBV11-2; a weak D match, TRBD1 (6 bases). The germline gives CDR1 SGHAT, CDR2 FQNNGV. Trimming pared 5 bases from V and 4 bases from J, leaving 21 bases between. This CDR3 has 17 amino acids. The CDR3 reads CASSTFRRGDRNQPQHF. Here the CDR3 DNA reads TGTGCCAGCAGCACTTTCAGACGGGGTGACAGGAATCAGCCCCAGCATTTT.

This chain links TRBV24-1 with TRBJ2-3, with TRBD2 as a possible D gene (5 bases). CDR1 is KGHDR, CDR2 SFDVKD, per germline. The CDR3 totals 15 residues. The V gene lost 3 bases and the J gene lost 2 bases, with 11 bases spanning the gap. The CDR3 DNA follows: TGTGCCACCAGTGATAGCGGTATCTACACAGATACGCAGTATTTT. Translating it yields CATSDSGIYTDTQYF.

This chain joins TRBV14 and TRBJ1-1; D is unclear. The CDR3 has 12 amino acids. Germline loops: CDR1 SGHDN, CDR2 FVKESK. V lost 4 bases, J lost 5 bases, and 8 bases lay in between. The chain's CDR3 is CASSPGRTEAFF. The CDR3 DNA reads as TGTGCCAGCAGCCCTGGGAGGACTGAAGCTTTCTTT.

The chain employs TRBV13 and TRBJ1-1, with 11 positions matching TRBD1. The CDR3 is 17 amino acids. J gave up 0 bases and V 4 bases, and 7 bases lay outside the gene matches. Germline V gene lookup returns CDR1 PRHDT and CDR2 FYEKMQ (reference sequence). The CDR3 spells CASSSGQGEVMNTEAFF. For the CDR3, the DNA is TGTGCCAGCAGCTCGGGACAGGGGGAGGTGATGAACACTGAAGCTTTCTTT.

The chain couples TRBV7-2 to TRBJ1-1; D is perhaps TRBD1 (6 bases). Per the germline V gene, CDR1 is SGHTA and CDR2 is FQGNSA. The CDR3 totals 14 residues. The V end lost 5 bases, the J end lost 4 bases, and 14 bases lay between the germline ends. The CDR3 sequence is CASSLQGIGTEAFF. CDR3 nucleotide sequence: TGTGCCAGCAGCCTACAGGGAATAGGCACTGAAGCTTTCTTT.

CDR3 sequence reads: CASSRKKPVEPLHF. The CDR3 DNA reads as TGTGCCAGCAGCCGAAAAAAACCGGTGGAACCCCTCCACTTT. The chain joins TRBV11-2 to TRBJ1-6; D is undetermined. The CDR3 is made up of 14 amino acids. Per germline, CDR1 SGHAT and CDR2 FQNNGV. The V end was cut by 5 bases, the J end by 12 bases, with 17 bases between.

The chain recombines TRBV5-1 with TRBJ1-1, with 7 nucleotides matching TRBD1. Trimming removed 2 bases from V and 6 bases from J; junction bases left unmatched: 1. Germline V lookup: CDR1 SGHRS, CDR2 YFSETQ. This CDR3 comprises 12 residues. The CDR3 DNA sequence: TGCGCCAGCAGCTTACAGGGGCCTGAAGCTTTCTTT. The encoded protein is CASSLQGPEAFF.

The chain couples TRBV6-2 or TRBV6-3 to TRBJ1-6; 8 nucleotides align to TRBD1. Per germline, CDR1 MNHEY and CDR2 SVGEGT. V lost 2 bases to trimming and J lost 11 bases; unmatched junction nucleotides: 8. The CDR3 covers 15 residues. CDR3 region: CASSYPRGRGPPLHF. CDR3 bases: TGTGCCAGCAGTTACCCCAGGGGGCGCGGCCCACCCCTCCACTTT.

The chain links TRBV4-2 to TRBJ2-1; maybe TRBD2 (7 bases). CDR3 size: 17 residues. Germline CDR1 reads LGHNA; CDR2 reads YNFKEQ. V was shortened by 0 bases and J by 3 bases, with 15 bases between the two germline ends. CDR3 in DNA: TGTGCCAGCAGCCAAGATGAAACGGGGGGCGTCTACAATGAGCAGTTCTTC. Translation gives CASSQDETGGVYNEQFF.

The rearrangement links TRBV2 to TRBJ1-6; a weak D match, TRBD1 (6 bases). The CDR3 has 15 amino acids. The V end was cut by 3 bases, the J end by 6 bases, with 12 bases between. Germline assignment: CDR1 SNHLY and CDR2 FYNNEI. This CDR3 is CASSEGAWRNSPLHF. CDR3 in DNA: TGTGCCAGCAGTGAGGGGGCTTGGCGTAATTCACCCCTCCACTTT.

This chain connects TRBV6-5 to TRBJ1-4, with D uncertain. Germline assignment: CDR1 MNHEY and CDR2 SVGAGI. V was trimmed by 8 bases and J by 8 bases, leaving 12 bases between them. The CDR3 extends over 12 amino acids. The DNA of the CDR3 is TGTGCCAGCCGAGGATCTGGAGAAAAACTGTTTTTT. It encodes CASRGSGEKLFF.

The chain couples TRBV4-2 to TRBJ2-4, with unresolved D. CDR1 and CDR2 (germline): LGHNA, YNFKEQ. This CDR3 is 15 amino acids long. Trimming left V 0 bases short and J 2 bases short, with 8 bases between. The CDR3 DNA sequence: TGTGCCAGCAGCCAAGATATGCAGACCAAAAACATTCAGTACTTC. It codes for CASSQDMQTKNIQYF.

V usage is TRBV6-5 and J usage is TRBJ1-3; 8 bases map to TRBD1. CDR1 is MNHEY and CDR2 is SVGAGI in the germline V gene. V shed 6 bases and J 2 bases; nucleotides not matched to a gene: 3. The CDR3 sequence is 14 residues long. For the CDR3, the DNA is TGTGCCAGCAGCTACAGGGGGGCTGGAAACACCATATATTTT. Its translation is CASSYRGAGNTIYF.

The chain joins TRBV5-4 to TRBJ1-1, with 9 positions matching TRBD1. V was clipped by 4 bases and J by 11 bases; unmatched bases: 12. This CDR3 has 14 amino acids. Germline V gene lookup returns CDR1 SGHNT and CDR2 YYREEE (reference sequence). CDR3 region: CASSGPDRGVMAFF. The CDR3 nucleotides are TGTGCCAGCAGCGGACCGGACAGGGGAGTGATGGCTTTCTTT.

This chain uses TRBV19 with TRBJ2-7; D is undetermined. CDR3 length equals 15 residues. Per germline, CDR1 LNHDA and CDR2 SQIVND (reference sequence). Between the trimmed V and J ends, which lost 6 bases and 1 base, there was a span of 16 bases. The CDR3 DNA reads TGTGCCAGTAGGATGAACGGCAAAGGGTCCTACGAGCAGTACTTC. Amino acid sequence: CASRMNGKGSYEQYF.

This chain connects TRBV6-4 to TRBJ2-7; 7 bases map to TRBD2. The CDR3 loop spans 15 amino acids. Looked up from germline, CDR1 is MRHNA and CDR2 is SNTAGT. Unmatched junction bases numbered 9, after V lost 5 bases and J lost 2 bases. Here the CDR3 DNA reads TGTGCCAGCAGTCGGGAAGGGGACTATACCTACGAGCAGTACTTC. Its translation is CASSREGDYTYEQYF.

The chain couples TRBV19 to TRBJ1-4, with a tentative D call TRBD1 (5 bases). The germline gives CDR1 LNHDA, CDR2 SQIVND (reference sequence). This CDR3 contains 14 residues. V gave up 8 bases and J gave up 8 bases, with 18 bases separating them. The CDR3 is CASGWSNRWEKLFF. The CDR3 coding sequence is TGTGCCAGTGGATGGTCCAACAGGTGGGAAAAACTGTTTTTT.

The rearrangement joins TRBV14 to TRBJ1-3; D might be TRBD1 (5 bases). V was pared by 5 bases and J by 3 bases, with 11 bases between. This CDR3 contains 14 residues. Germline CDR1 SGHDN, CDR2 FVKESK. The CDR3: CASSLTGRGNTIYF. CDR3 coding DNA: TGTGCCAGCAGCTTAACAGGACGTGGAAACACCATATATTTT. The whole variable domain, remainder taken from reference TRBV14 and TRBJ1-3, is EAGVTQFPSHSVIEKGQTVTLRCDPISGHDNLYWYRRVMGKEIKFLLHFVKESKQDESGMPNNRFLAERTGGTYSTLKVQPAELEDSGVYFCASSLTGRGNTIYFGEGSWLTVV.

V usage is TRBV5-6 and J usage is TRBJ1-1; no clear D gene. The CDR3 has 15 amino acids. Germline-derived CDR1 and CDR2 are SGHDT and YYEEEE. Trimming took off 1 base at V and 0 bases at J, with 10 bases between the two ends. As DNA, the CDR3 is TGTGCCAGCAGCTTGCGGCGCACCCTGAACACTGAAGCTTTCTTT. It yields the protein CASSLRRTLNTEAFF.

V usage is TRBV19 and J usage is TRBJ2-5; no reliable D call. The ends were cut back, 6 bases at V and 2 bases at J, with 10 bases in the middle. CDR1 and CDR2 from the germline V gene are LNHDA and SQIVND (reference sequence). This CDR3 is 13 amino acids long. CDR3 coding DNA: TGTGCCAGTAGGGACCGTTTTCAAGAGACCCAGTACTTC. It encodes CASRDRFQETQYF.

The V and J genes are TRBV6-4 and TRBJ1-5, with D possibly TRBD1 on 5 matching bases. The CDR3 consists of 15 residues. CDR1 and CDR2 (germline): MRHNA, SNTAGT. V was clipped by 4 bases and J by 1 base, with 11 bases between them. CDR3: CASSVDKGSNQPQHF. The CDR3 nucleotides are TGTGCCAGCAGTGTCGACAAGGGGAGCAATCAGCCCCAGCATTTT.

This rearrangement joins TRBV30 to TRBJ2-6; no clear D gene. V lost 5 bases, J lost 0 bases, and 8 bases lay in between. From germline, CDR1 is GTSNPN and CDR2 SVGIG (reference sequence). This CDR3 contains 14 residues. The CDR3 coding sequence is TGTGCCTGGGGTCCGGACTCTGGGGCCAACGTCCTGACTTTC. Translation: CAWGPDSGANVLTF.

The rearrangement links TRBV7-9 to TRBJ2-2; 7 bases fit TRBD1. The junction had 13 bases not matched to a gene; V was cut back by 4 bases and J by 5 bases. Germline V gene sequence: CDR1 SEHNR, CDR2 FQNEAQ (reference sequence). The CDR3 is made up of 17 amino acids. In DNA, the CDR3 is TGTGCCAGCAGCTCCCAGGGGCAGGGGGTTTATACCGGGGAGCTGTTTTTT. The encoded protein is CASSSQGQGVYTGELFF. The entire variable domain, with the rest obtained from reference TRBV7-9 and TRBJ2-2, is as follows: DTGVSQNPRHKITKRGQNVTFRCDPISEHNRLYWYRQTLGQGPEFLTYFQNEAQLEKSRLLSDRFSAERPKGSFSTLEIQRTEQGDSAMYLCASSSQGQGVYTGELFFGEGSRLTVL.

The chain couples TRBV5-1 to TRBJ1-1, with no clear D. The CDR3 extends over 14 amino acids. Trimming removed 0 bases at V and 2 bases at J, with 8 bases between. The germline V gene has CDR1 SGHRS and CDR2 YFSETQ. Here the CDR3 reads CASSLVFLNTEAFF. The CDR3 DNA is TGCGCCAGCAGCTTGGTTTTCTTAAACACTGAAGCTTTCTTT.

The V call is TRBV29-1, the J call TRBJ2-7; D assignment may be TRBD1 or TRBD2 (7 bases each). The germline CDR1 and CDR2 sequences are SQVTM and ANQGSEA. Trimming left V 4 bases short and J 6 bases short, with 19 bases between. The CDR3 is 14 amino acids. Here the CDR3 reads CSVGAGEGASEQYF. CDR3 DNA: TGCAGCGTTGGGGCGGGAGAGGGGGCCTCCGAGCAGTACTTC.

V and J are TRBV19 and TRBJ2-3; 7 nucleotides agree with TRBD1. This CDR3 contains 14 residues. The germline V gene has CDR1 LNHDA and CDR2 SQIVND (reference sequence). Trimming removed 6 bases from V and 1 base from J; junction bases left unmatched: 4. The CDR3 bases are TGTGCCAGTAGCCCCGGGACAGGCACAGATACGCAGTATTTT. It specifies CASSPGTGTDTQYF.

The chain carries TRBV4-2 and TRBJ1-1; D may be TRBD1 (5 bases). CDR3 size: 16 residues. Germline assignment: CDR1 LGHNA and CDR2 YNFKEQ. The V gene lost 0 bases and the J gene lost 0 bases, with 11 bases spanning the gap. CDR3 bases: TGTGCCAGCAGCCAAGATCCAGGGAGAATGAACACTGAAGCTTTCTTT. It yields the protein CASSQDPGRMNTEAFF.

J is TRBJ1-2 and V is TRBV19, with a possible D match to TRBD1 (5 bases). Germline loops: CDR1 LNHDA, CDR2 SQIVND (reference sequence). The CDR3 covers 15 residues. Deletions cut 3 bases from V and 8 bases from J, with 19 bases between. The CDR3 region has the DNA TGTGCCAGTAGTATCCGGGACCTCACCACGCGGGGCTACACCTTC. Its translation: CASSIRDLTTRGYTF.

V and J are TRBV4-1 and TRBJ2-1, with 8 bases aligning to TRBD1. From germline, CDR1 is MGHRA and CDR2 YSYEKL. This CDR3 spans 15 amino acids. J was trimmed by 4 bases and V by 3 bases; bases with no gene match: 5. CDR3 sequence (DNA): TGCGCCAGCAGCCAGCCCGGGGACAGGTACAATGAGCAGTTCTTC. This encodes CASSQPGDRYNEQFF.